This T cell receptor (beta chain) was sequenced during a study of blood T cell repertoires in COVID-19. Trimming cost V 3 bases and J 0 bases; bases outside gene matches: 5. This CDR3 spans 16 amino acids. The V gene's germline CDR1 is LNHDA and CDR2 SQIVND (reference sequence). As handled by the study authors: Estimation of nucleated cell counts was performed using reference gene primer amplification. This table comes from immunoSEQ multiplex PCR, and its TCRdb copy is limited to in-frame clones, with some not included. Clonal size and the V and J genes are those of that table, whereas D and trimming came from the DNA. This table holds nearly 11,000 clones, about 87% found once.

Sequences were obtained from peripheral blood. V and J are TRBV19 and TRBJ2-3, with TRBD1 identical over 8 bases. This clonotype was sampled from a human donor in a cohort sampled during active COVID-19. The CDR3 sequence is CASSIWQGASTDTQYF. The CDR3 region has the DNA TGTGCCAGTAGTATTTGGCAGGGGGCTAGCACAGATACGCAGTATTTT.